This T cell receptor beta chain originates from a study of lymphopenia after photon versus proton radiotherapy. The study's findings and limits: Authors raise, but do not show, better survival with proton therapy. Larger post-nadir TCR diversity loss correlated inversely with survival in deceased patients. After the lymphocyte nadir, photon-treated repertoires showed oligoclonal expansion, especially of CD8+ Temra cells.

Libraries were prepared by immunoSEQ multiplex PCR; TCRdb keeps only in-frame clonotypes and omits some of them. The sample shows about 22,000 clones, about 89% of them seen only once. Trimming shortened V by 1 base and J by 2 bases, and 5 bases separated the two germline ends. The CDR3 length is 14 residues. Germline loops: CDR1 SGHTA, CDR2 FQGNSA. A remark on this clone: Antigen unknown.

The specimen comprised peripheral blood, sampled from a patient treated with proton-based radiotherapy. The TCR comes from a man aged 80 or over with esophageal cancer. The J gene is TRBJ2-2, the V gene TRBV7-2; D call uncertain. The CDR3 DNA follows: TGTGCCAGCAGCTTAGGACTTAACACCGGGGAGCTGTTTTTT. This codes for CASSLGLNTGELFF.